These 14 T cell receptor beta chains share one sample of origin, sequenced in a study of cytomegalovirus exposure and HLA in healthy donors. The PCR made use of 60 Vbeta and 13 Jbeta primers. Data came from immunoSEQ multiplex PCR; TCRdb stores just in-frame clones and leaves some out. The sample yields almost 200,000 clones, roughly 79% seen once. Sequenced: PBMCs. These receptors originate from a man aged 25 to 40 in good health and CMV-seronegative.

The chain carries TRBV10-1 and TRBJ2-7, with a weak D call TRBD1 (5 bases). This CDR3 spans 14 amino acids. Germline CDR1 WNHNN, CDR2 SYGVQD (reference sequence). The germline V and J ends were trimmed by 2 bases and 0 bases, with 8 bases remaining between them. For the CDR3, the DNA is TGCGCCAGCAGTGAGAAGGGGCTCTCCTACGAGCAGTACTTC. Translation: CASSEKGLSYEQYF.

This clone has just a few counts. This chain joins TRBV5-1 and TRBJ2-7; TRBD1 agrees at 7 bases. Germline V gene sequence: CDR1 SGHRS, CDR2 YFSETQ. The CDR3 loop spans 14 amino acids. V was clipped by 4 bases and J by 2 bases; unmatched bases: 6. The CDR3 loop is CASSIQTGTYEQYF. In DNA, the CDR3 is TGCGCCAGCAGCATCCAGACAGGGACCTACGAGCAGTACTTC.

The chain joins TRBV10-1 to TRBJ2-2; D call uncertain. Germline values: CDR1 WNHNN, CDR2 SYGVQD (reference sequence). The CDR3 is 13 residues long. Trimming took off 3 bases at V and 2 bases at J, with 4 bases between the two ends. The CDR3 spells CASSDLNTGELFF. DNA for the CDR3: TGCGCCAGCAGTGACCTTAACACCGGGGAGCTGTTTTTT.

This clone has just one count. The chain carries TRBV19 and TRBJ1-3, with D possibly matching TRBD1 (6 bases). With 4 bases removed from V and 2 bases from J, the gap between germline ends came to 12 bases. CDR1 is LNHDA and CDR2 is SQIVND in the germline V gene (reference sequence). The CDR3 contains 15 residues. DNA of the CDR3: TGTGCCAGTAGTAAGGGGGACACCGCTGGAAACACCATATATTTT. Amino acid sequence: CASSKGDTAGNTIYF.

The J gene is TRBJ1-3, the V gene TRBV14; D gene uncertain. Germline loops: CDR1 SGHDN, CDR2 FVKESK. The CDR3 sequence is 14 residues long. V lost 1 base and J 4 bases, leaving 8 bases between the germline ends. The CDR3 region has the DNA TGTGCCAGCAGCCAAGTTCCGGGAGGAAACACCATATATTTT. This translates into CASSQVPGGNTIYF.

This clone was counted between two and nine times. This chain joins TRBV5-1 and TRBJ2-7; 9 positions agree with TRBD2. Germline V gene data show CDR1 as SGHRS and CDR2 as YFSETQ. V shed 3 bases and J 2 bases; nucleotides not matched to a gene: 9. The CDR3 is made up of 16 amino acids. The CDR3 sequence: CASSSAGTSTTYEQYF. CDR3 sequence (DNA): TGCGCCAGCAGCTCGGCCGGGACTAGCACAACCTACGAGCAGTACTTC.

The chain couples TRBV7-2 to TRBJ1-5; D unclear. The CDR3 loop spans 16 amino acids. V lost 0 bases, J lost 4 bases, and 13 bases lay in between. CDR1 and CDR2 (germline): SGHTA, FQGNSA. CDR3 sequence (DNA): TGTGCCAGCAGCTTAGCGGTCGCGGCGGTAAATCAGCCCCAGCATTTT. It specifies CASSLAVAAVNQPQHF.

Comments on this clone: Compared with germline, one end of the junction differs, possibly owing to a read error. The sample carries other DNA sequences with the same CDR3. This sequence joins TRBV4-1 and TRBJ1-5; 7 bases match TRBD1. This CDR3 has 16 residues. Germline V lookup: CDR1 MGHRA, CDR2 YSYEKL. The CDR3 sequence: CASSQVLQGSNQPQHF. The CDR3 nucleotides read TGTGCCAGCAGCCAAGTCCTACAGGGGAGCAATCAGCCCCAGCATTTT.

This chain uses TRBV28 with TRBJ2-7, with 8 bases lining up with TRBD1. Trimming removed 5 bases from V and 1 base from J; junction bases left unmatched: 4. This CDR3 is built from 14 residues. Germline V gene data show CDR1 as MDHEN and CDR2 as SYDVKM. CDR3 nucleotides: TGTGCCAGCAGTCGGACAGGGATGTCCTACGAGCAGTACTTC. It translates to CASSRTGMSYEQYF.

The rearrangement joins TRBV25-1 to TRBJ1-1; no definite D call. Trimming left V 4 bases short and J 2 bases short, with 8 bases between. This CDR3 spans 13 amino acids. The germline V gene encodes CDR1 MGHDK and CDR2 SYGVNS. The CDR3 sequence is CASSGLGNTEAFF. CDR3 coding DNA: TGTGCCAGCAGTGGCCTAGGAAACACTGAAGCTTTCTTT. The full variable domain, its missing parts supplied by reference TRBV25-1 and TRBJ1-1, is EADIYQTPRYLVIGTGKKITLECSQTMGHDKMYWYQQDPGMELHLIHYSYGVNSTEKGDLSSESTVSRIRTEHFPLTLESARPSHTSQYLCASSGLGNTEAFFGQGTRLTVV.

V gene TRBV19 combines with J gene TRBJ2-1; 7 bases are a match to TRBD2. The CDR3 contains 14 residues. The V and J ends lost 5 bases and 8 bases, in that order; junction bases with no gene match: 9. From germline, CDR1 is LNHDA and CDR2 SQIVND (reference sequence). The CDR3 is CASSSSGLVHEQFF. The DNA of the CDR3 is TGTGCCAGTAGTTCCTCCGGACTAGTCCATGAGCAGTTCTTC.

V usage is TRBV28 and J usage is TRBJ1-5; TRBD1 aligns across 9 bases. This CDR3 region has 14 residues. Germline V gives CDR1 MDHEN, CDR2 SYDVKM. Losses at the gene ends were 5 bases for V and 5 bases for J; bases not matched to a gene: 4. CDR3 bases: TGTGCCAGCAGTCCGGGACAGGGTCATCAGCCCCAGCATTTT. It specifies CASSPGQGHQPQHF.

J is TRBJ2-7 and V is TRBV5-1; 7 nucleotides align to TRBD1. The germline V gene has CDR1 SGHRS and CDR2 YFSETQ. With V trimmed by 6 bases and J by 2 bases, 8 bases remained unmatched. The CDR3 has 14 residues. For the CDR3, the DNA is TGCGCCAGCACCACAGGGACAGCCGCCTACGAGCAGTACTTC. Translation gives CASTTGTAAYEQYF.

This clone was picked up one time. This chain links TRBV9 with TRBJ2-2; D is unresolved. Germline V gene sequence: CDR1 SGDLS, CDR2 YYNGEE. The V gene lost 4 bases and the J gene lost 6 bases, with 10 bases spanning the gap. This CDR3 is built from 13 residues. The CDR3 sequence is CASSPGGPGELFF. The DNA for the CDR3 is TGTGCCAGCAGCCCCGGTGGGCCCGGGGAGCTGTTTTTT.